This T cell receptor (beta chain) is drawn from a study of T cells in Graves' hyperthyroidism and ophthalmopathy. Study-level findings and limits: In the blood, most expanded thyroid clonotypes above 0.001 appeared as well.

Authors of the study amplified TCR beta CDR3 regions from RNA transcripts. HTBI primers were used for first-round RT-PCR of the TCR CDR3. Via MiXCR, TCRdb re-called the multiplex PCR reads, giving one row per CDR3 protein. The sample contains 300,000 to 500,000 distinct CDR3 sequences, about 15% of which appear only once. Trimming shortened V by 5 bases and J by 0 bases, and 14 bases separated the two germline ends. The CDR3 has 17 residues. CDR1 is SEHNR, CDR2 FQNEAQ, per germline (reference sequence). Those patients with uncontrolled infection, other autoimmune disease, pregnancy or lactation were excluded. This clonotype was counted only a few times. Its target is unknown.

The sequencing sample was made of blood. This sequence joins TRBV7-9 and TRBJ2-6; the D is unclear. The receptor's source is a woman between 25 and 40 years old with Graves' hyperthyroidism. This chain's CDR3 is CASSRVTDNSGANVLTF. The CDR3 DNA reads as TGTGCCAGCAGCAGAGTCACGGATAACTCTGGGGCCAACGTCCTGACTTTC.